This T cell receptor beta chain was sequenced for a study of identical twins. This clonotype was seen repeatedly, ten times or more. Via MiXCR, TCRdb re-called the 5' RACE reads, giving one row per CDR3 protein. Of fewer than 900,000 distinct CDR3 sequences listed, around 20% are singletons. The CDR3 covers 13 residues. V lost 5 bases, J lost 8 bases, and 12 bases lay in between. CDR1 and CDR2 from the germline V gene are WNHNN and SYGVQD (reference sequence). This same sample was also part of a study on T cells expressing NK-cell markers. Turning to that study: Restriction of sorting to alpha-beta TCR T cells was accomplished in several experiments using an anti-gamma-delta TCR antibody.

The sequenced sample was PBMCs. The chain recombines TRBV10-1 with TRBJ2-2; D is ambiguous. The sequence came from a young woman in good health. CDR3 residues: CASSSSLYGELFF. CDR3 nucleotide sequence: TGCGCCAGCAGTTCATCCCTCTATGGGGAGCTGTTTTTT.